The next 22 T cell receptor beta chains were all read from a single sample in a study of Ad26.COV2.S vaccination and SARS-CoV-2 variants. Using immunoSEQ multiplex PCR, the repertoire was profiled, and TCRdb retains in-frame clones only, with some absent. This repertoire shows roughly 320,000 clones, roughly 91% found once; its top ten account for roughly 3.1%. The treatment denotes: 15 to 20 received Ad26.COV2.S at low or high dose, single or two shots; about five received placebo; per-sample allocation not given. Following the first vaccine or placebo injection, samples were taken on day 63. Sequenced here: peripheral blood, sampled in a trial of Ad26.COV2.S vaccine versus placebo. All receptors derive from a person aged 18-60 years who received the Ad26.COV2.S COVID-19 vaccine or a placebo.

The chain uses TRBV4-1 and TRBJ1-1, with D tentatively TRBD1 (5 bases). The CDR3 has 15 amino acids. CDR1 is MGHRA and CDR2 is YSYEKL in the germline V gene. The V gene lost 0 bases and the J gene lost 5 bases, with 13 bases spanning the gap. The CDR3: CASSQEAGTGTEAFF. The CDR3 DNA is TGCGCCAGCAGCCAAGAGGCGGGGACTGGGACTGAAGCTTTCTTT.

Turning to this clone: Different DNA sequences within this sample yield the same CDR3. The rearrangement uses TRBV6-5 and TRBJ1-5, with D possibly TRBD1 on 5 matching bases. The CDR3 consists of 13 residues. Germline lookup yields CDR1 MNHEY and CDR2 SVGAGI. Trimming stripped 6 bases from V and 1 base from J, with 7 bases between. CDR3 nucleotide sequence: TGTGCCAGCAGACAGGACAGCAATCAGCCCCAGCATTTT. This codes for CASRQDSNQPQHF.

In DNA form, the CDR3 reads TGTGCCAGCAGCTTAGGTTCGGCAGGGCCTCAGCCCCAGCATTTT. Its protein is CASSLGSAGPQPQHF. The rearrangement links TRBV11-2 to TRBJ1-5; D might be TRBD1 (5 bases). V lost 1 base and J 6 bases, leaving 13 bases between the germline ends. The length of the CDR3 is 15 residues. Looked up from germline, CDR1 is SGHAT and CDR2 is FQNNGV.

The CDR3 protein is CASSFSAGGEGGYTF. The CDR3 DNA reads TGTGCCAGCAGCTTTTCGGCAGGGGGCGAGGGAGGCTACACCTTC. This chain links TRBV5-5 with TRBJ1-2; 8 positions match TRBD1. V was pared by 2 bases and J by 8 bases, with 11 bases of the junction left unmatched. The CDR3 contains 15 residues. Germline CDR1 and CDR2: SGHKS and YYEKEE (reference sequence).

This clone was recorded only once. J is TRBJ1-3 and V is TRBV4-2; 7 bases match TRBD1. After removal of 0 bases from V and 3 bases from J, the junction contained 5 bases not matched to a gene. This CDR3 contains 16 residues. Germline CDR1 is LGHNA and CDR2 is YNFKEQ. The CDR3 sequence: CASSQDWNRGGNTIYF. The CDR3 DNA reads TGTGCCAGCAGCCAAGATTGGAACAGGGGTGGAAACACCATATATTTT.

V usage is TRBV30 and J usage is TRBJ2-6; TRBD1 matches 8 bases. The germline gives CDR1 GTSNPN, CDR2 SVGIG (reference sequence). The CDR3 consists of 16 residues. CDR3 coding DNA: TGTGGGCGGACGACAGGGGCGAGCTCTGGGGCCAACGTCCTGACTTTC. Its translation is CGRTTGASSGANVLTF.

The rearrangement links TRBV5-5 to TRBJ1-6, with D unclear. This CDR3 is 16 amino acids long. Trimming took off 0 bases at V and 1 base at J, with 8 bases between the two ends. CDR1 and CDR2 from the germline V gene are SGHKS and YYEKEE (reference sequence). The CDR3 DNA follows: TGTGCCAGCAGCTTGGAGGTGAGGTCCTATAATTCACCCCTCCACTTT. Protein sequence: CASSLEVRSYNSPLHF.

The chain carries TRBV5-4 and TRBJ2-1; 7 nucleotides agree with TRBD2. V gave up 9 bases and J gave up 6 bases; unmatched junction bases: 12. CDR3 size: 14 residues. Germline-derived CDR1 and CDR2 are SGHNT and YYREEE (reference sequence). CDR3 coding DNA: TGTGCCAACTCTCTTTACGGGGGGTCCAATGAGCAGTTCTTC. Protein product: CANSLYGGSNEQFF. The full variable domain, rest sourced from reference TRBV5-4 and TRBJ2-1, is ETGVTQSPTHLIKTRGQQVTLRCSSQSGHNTVSWYQQALGQGPQFIFQYYREEENGRGNFPPRFSGLQFPNYSSELNVNALELDDSALYLCANSLYGGSNEQFFGPGTRLTVL.

This clone occurred once. The V call is TRBV29-1, the J call TRBJ2-1; D is perhaps TRBD2 (5 bases). Germline V gene sequence: CDR1 SQVTM, CDR2 ANQGSEA. The V and J ends lost 7 bases and 6 bases respectively, with 16 bases between them. The CDR3 has 13 amino acids. The CDR3 is CSATRGVGNEQFF. CDR3 bases: TGCAGCGCCACACGGGGTGTAGGCAATGAGCAGTTCTTC.

This clone occurred once. The DNA of the CDR3 is TGTGCCAGCAGCTCAGGGACGGGACTAGCGGAAGAGACCCAGTACTTC. Amino acid sequence: CASSSGTGLAEETQYF. This chain joins TRBV13 and TRBJ2-5; 11 bases match TRBD2. V gave up 4 bases and J gave up 3 bases; unmatched junction bases: 7. The germline V gene has CDR1 PRHDT and CDR2 FYEKMQ (reference sequence). This CDR3 is 16 amino acids long.

This clone was recorded a few times. The chain carries TRBV19 and TRBJ1-1; maybe TRBD1 (5 bases). V shed 5 bases and J shed 6 bases, with 13 bases lying between them. This CDR3 is built from 13 residues. Germline CDR1 is LNHDA and CDR2 is SQIVND (reference sequence). In DNA, the CDR3 is TGTGCCAGTAGTCCCGGGGGGGTACCTGAAGCTTTCTTT. Protein product: CASSPGGVPEAFF.

Written as DNA, the CDR3 is TGTGCCAGCAGTCTCGTTAATGAGCAGTTCTTC. It yields the protein CASSLVNEQFF. This chain uses TRBV28 with TRBJ2-1; no clear D gene. Trimming took off 5 bases at V and 7 bases at J, with 6 bases between the two ends. Germline V lookup: CDR1 MDHEN, CDR2 SYDVKM. This CDR3 contains 11 residues.

The chain has TRBV19 and TRBJ1-6; 8 bases fit TRBD1. Per the germline V gene, CDR1 is LNHDA and CDR2 is SQIVND (reference sequence). The CDR3 spans 14 residues. V lost 4 bases to trimming and J lost 7 bases; unmatched junction nucleotides: 3. The CDR3, as DNA: TGTGCCAGTAGTACAGGGGGCAGGAATTCACCCCTCCACTTT. As protein: CASSTGGRNSPLHF.

This sequence joins TRBV2 and TRBJ1-1; TRBD1 might be the D (6 bases). Germline V gene data show CDR1 as SNHLY and CDR2 as FYNNEI. The CDR3 length is 14 residues. Trimming cost V 1 base and J 4 bases, with 10 bases left between them. The CDR3 nucleotides read TGTGCCAGCAGTGAAGGGGCAGGGGCCACTGAAGCTTTCTTT. Translation: CASSEGAGATEAFF.

The genes are TRBV6-5 and TRBJ1-1, with a tentative D call TRBD1 (5 bases). The length of the CDR3 is 14 residues. CDR1 and CDR2 (germline): MNHEY, SVGAGI. The ends were cut back, 6 bases at V and 2 bases at J, with 13 bases in the middle. CDR3 nucleotides: TGTGCCAGCAGCCAGGGACTGATCAACACTGAAGCTTTCTTT. Its translation: CASSQGLINTEAFF.

This chain connects TRBV13 to TRBJ1-2, with 9 bases fitting TRBD1. Per germline, CDR1 PRHDT and CDR2 FYEKMQ (reference sequence). V lost 5 bases, J lost 8 bases, and 18 bases stayed unmatched. CDR3 length: 17 residues. Here the CDR3 reads CASSLYLRTGGAKGYTF. In DNA form, the CDR3 reads TGTGCCAGCAGCCTCTACTTGAGAACAGGGGGCGCAAAGGGCTACACCTTC.

V and J are TRBV12-5 and TRBJ2-7; D assignment may be TRBD1 or TRBD2 (5 bases each). The CDR3 runs to 12 residues. Germline V gene lookup returns CDR1 LGHNT and CDR2 FRNRAP. Trimming removed 4 bases from V and 3 bases from J, with 7 bases in between. The CDR3 sequence: CASGWDRYEQYF. CDR3 in DNA: TGTGCTAGTGGTTGGGACCGCTACGAGCAGTACTTC.

V usage is TRBV30 and J usage is TRBJ1-1; D is perhaps TRBD1 (6 bases). In germline, CDR1 is GTSNPN, CDR2 SVGIG (reference sequence). V was cut by 4 bases and J by 4 bases, with 16 bases left in between. This CDR3 comprises 14 residues. This CDR3 reads CAWTVPGASTEAFF. As DNA, the CDR3 is TGTGCCTGGACCGTCCCAGGGGCGAGCACTGAAGCTTTCTTT. The full variable domain, rest sourced from reference TRBV30 and TRBJ1-1, is SQTIHQWPATLVQPVGSPLSLECTVEGTSNPNLYWYRQAAGRGLQLLFYSVGIGQISSEVPQNLSASRPQDRQFILSSKKLLLSDSGFYLCAWTVPGASTEAFFGQGTRLTVV.

This chain uses TRBV7-2 with TRBJ2-5; D not certain. The CDR3 length is 14 residues. Germline assignment: CDR1 SGHTA and CDR2 FQGNSA. The V gene lost 1 base and the J gene lost 2 bases, with 8 bases spanning the gap. CDR3 DNA: TGTGCCAGCAGCTTAGTGACCGGTCAAGAGACCCAGTACTTC. Translation: CASSLVTGQETQYF.

This clone was seen only once. This sequence joins TRBV9 and TRBJ1-5, with D tentatively TRBD1 (6 bases). Per the germline V gene, CDR1 is SGDLS and CDR2 is YYNGEE. V was pared by 4 bases and J by 0 bases, with 11 bases between. CDR3 length: 15 amino acids. Here the CDR3 reads CASSLGGYSNQPQHF. In DNA form, the CDR3 reads TGTGCCAGCAGCCTGGGGGGCTATAGCAATCAGCCCCAGCATTTT.

The chain carries TRBV12-3 or TRBV12-4 and TRBJ1-5; a possible D gene is TRBD1 (6 bases). CDR3 length equals 13 residues. Deletions cut 6 bases from V and 4 bases from J, with 10 bases between. CDR3 sequence: CASSRTVNQPQHF. The DNA of the CDR3 is TGTGCCAGCAGCCGGACAGTAAATCAGCCCCAGCATTTT.

The chain recombines TRBV5-6 with TRBJ2-1, with 8 nucleotides matching TRBD2. Trimming at V came to 3 bases and at J to 3 bases, leaving 2 bases not matched to a gene. This CDR3 is 14 amino acids long. Germline loops: CDR1 SGHDT, CDR2 YYEEEE. CDR3 residues: CASSSSGFYNEQFF. CDR3 bases: TGTGCCAGCAGCTCTAGCGGGTTCTACAATGAGCAGTTCTTC.